This T cell receptor (beta chain) was recovered during a study of human T cells and chemical hapten exposure (dated by TCRdb to the early 2020s). As for the study more broadly: For sensitization, 2% DPC in acetone was applied to a roughly 2 cm by roughly 2 cm area of upper inner arm skin. Weekly therapeutic DPC doses were additionally applied to the scalp of patients throughout the approximately 24-week study period. Patch testing on the upper back used Finn chambers containing 0.01% DPC, with scoring done after 6 days according to International Contact Dermatitis Research Group standards. Alopecia areata with under or over 50% scalp involvement, alopecia totalis and alopecia universalis were represented in the patient cohort, which was mostly female. Libraries were pooled for sequencing, and variation in per-sample TCR yields was attributed mainly to small differences in library volumes within the pool. In alopecia patients, the study followed how the peripheral blood TCR repertoire changed in vivo over primary and secondary sensitization to diphenylcyclopropenone (DPC), a hapten. Patient blood was sampled pre-sensitization (week 0) and at 2, 6 and about 24 weeks after DPC sensitization. For TCR sequencing, blood came from over 25 alopecia patients at anywhere from one to four time points (pre-sensitization, 2, 6 and 24 weeks). Overall study outcomes, separate from this receptor: The number of PT1 expanded TCRs positively correlated with patch test score, significant at thresholds 8, 16 and 32 but not 4. After repeated subsampling, changes were observed in the strength of the expansion versus patch-test correlation and in the threshold at which the correlation became significant. Alopecia, a presumed autoimmune disease, was present in all patients, so the immune response of the patients might differ from that of healthy individuals. Expanded TCRs formed significantly more large CDR3 similarity clusters than pre-sensitization or healthy control sets, consistent with antigen-driven responses. DPC sensitization did not change how many TCRs were above 1 in 1000 frequency, and no evidence was found of alterations in global repertoire structure.

Libraries were made using RACE. Sequencing used a NextSeq 500. During library preparation, unique molecular identifiers were attached to individual cDNA molecules so that TCRs could be counted in a quantitative, reproducible way. For every blood RNA sample, sequencing covered both the TCR alpha and TCR beta chains. Per the source publication's procedure: The median number of TCRs per sample was over 85,000, ranging from 23,224 to 690,600. V, J and CDR3 annotation of the TCR reads was carried out using the Decombinator software suite. To make PS versus PT1 abundance plots, every sample was subsampled to the same number of TCRs (28,000). TCRs were defined as expanded if absent before sensitization and observed at least eight times at the 2-week time point. The public reads were reprocessed in TCRdb via fastp at Q25 and MiXCR, keeping in-frame beta chains. Rows with one shared CDR3 protein collapse into an entry with the most common genes and DNA. The V and J calls reflect TCRdb's pipeline rather than the authors' work. A total of more than 80,000 distinct CDR3 sequences appear in this sample, approximately 12% of them only once. The ten largest make up around 1.5% of the sample.

Comments on this clonotype: Its antigen is unknown. No much larger clone is present one base from it, and per-base qualities are unavailable.

For CDR1 and CDR2, the germline V gene (reference sequence) lists MNHNY and SVGAGI. CDR3 length: 16 amino acids, cysteine to phenylalanine. Only the CDR3 portion is preserved as DNA: 48 bases, with reading frame beginning at the first base. V and J lose 6 bases and 4 bases, and a span of 18 bases separates them. The time point label for this specimen denotes: pre-sensitization, week 0. This sample's treatment or condition label indicates: therapeutic diphenylcyclopropenone sensitization with weekly scalp DPC. At every patch-test visit, the blood draw took place before the patch test was put on. To be eligible, patients had to be aged 18 to 70, diagnosed with alopecia and judged suitable for DPC therapy, while pregnant patients were excluded. Total RNA was extracted from unfractionated whole blood that had been collected in Tempus Blood RNA tubes.

Recombination joined TRBV6-6 with TRBJ2-2; TRBD1 is perhaps the D gene, given 6 matching bases. The sequence was obtained from a woman aged 50 to 60 with alopecia areata. Some clones in this sample may be carry-over from other donors' samples. Sample: whole blood, taken in connection with sensitization to the hapten diphenylcyclopropenone (DPC). The sequence in DNA is TGTGCCAGCAGGAATATCCTAGGACAGATCACCGGGGAGCTGTTTTTT. The translation is CASRNILGQITGELFF.